The following is a TCR beta chain sequence with its context. This entry comes from a study of blood T cell repertoires in COVID-19. On the study more broadly: COVID-19 samples from acute and convalescent phases originated in the United States, Italy and Spain.

In the original processing: Cell counts per sample came from amplifying reference gene primers. Assay: immunoSEQ multiplex PCR; the TCRdb copy retains only in-frame clones and omits some. That table is the source of V, J and clone size, and D and trimming were worked out from the DNA. The data show roughly 250,000 clones, with approximately 78% seen just once and around 12% held by the top ten. V was trimmed by 5 bases and J by 1 base, leaving 12 bases between them. Germline lookup yields CDR1 SEHNR and CDR2 FQNEAQ (reference sequence). This CDR3 region has 15 residues. The material sequenced was peripheral blood. This sequence originates from an older woman with active or convalescent COVID-19. This chain joins TRBV7-9 and TRBJ1-3; possibly TRBD1 for D (5 bases). CDR3 bases: TGTGCCAGCAGCATCGGGTCAGGGTCTGGAAACACCATATATTTT. Its protein product is CASSIGSGSGNTIYF. The variable domain in full, with the rest retrieved from reference TRBV7-9 and TRBJ1-3, is DTGVSQNPRHKITKRGQNVTFRCDPISEHNRLYWYRQTLGQGPEFLTYFQNEAQLEKSRLLSDRFSAERPKGSFSTLEIQRTEQGDSAMYLCASSIGSGSGNTIYFGEGSWLTVV.